The T cell receptor (beta chain) under discussion was sequenced for a study of OX40 agonist ivuxolimab in advanced cancers. With regard to the full study: Ivuxolimab was a fully human IgG2 agonistic monoclonal antibody targeting the costimulatory receptor OX40 (CD134). Intravenous ivuxolimab was administered to patients every 2 weeks at six dose levels: 0.01, 0.1, 0.3, 1.5, 3 and 10 mg/kg. Of the roughly 54 patients in dose escalation, some 20 had hepatocellular carcinoma, roughly 15 had melanoma, 9 had renal cell carcinoma and 9 had head and neck cancer. A male proportion of roughly 85% and a mean age of 60 years, ranging from roughly 23 to 79, were recorded for the dose-escalation cohort. Prior anti-PD-1, anti-PD-L1 or anti-CTLA-4 therapy was permitted, and 40% to 50% of dose-escalation patients had received checkpoint inhibitors. Partial responses occurred in three dose-escalation patients, of whom one had hepatocellular carcinoma and two had cutaneous melanoma. Peripheral TCRbeta sequencing was intended to test whether TCR sequence diversity was altered and clonal T-cell expansion was caused by ivuxolimab. The monotherapy dose-escalation portion (N of about 47 patients) of the phase I ivuxolimab trial is reported in the paper. Results and caveats for the whole study, not just this receptor: Antigen specificity was not determined for the clonally expanded peripheral T cells. Low levels of normalized T-cell clonal expansion were also shown by some nonresponding patients. After ivuxolimab, CD8+ T cells had more expanded clones than CD4+ T cells on average. In partial responders in the 0.1-3.0 mg/kg groups, normalized peripheral clonal expansion was found to be among the lowest, especially among CD8+ T cells. Clonal expansion of both CD4+ and CD8+ blood T cells was observed from baseline to week 6 at doses 0.1 to 3.0 mg/kg.

Concerning this clone itself: Its binding antigen is unknown. Base qualities are not recorded, but no much larger clone differs from it by a single base.

Patients with autoimmune disease history or receiving systemic immunosuppression were excluded from the trial. In every dose cohort, peripheral blood was drawn for TCR sequencing at baseline, cycle 4 day 1, and cycle 7 day 1. Samples came from an open-label, multicenter, first-in-human phase I dose-escalation trial of ivuxolimab. Adults with locally advanced or metastatic melanoma, renal cell, hepatocellular, or head and neck squamous cell carcinoma were enrolled in the trial. Before TCR sequencing, CD4+ and CD8+ T cells were separately sorted from peripheral blood. Genomic DNA was isolated from the sorted cells so that the TCRbeta CDR3 region could be sequenced. The immunoSEQ Assay was used to sequence the TCRbeta CDR3 regions. This immuneACCESS table, as held by TCRdb, lists in-frame sequences with V and J called but not all clones. Of the missing ones, under half trace to an unresolved V gene in checked studies; the others have no known cause. Within this sample are some 70,000 clones, with approximately 91% of them counted one time only. The ten largest clones take up about 0.31% of the sample.

V lost 1 base and J lost 0 bases; the stretch between them is 4 bases long. There are 14 amino acids in the CDR3, from cysteine to phenylalanine inclusive. The sequence is cut down to CDR3 DNA, 42 bases in frame from base 1. In the germline V gene, CDR1 corresponds to SNHLY and CDR2 to FYNNEI. This clonotype originated in an adult with an advanced solid tumor such as melanoma, head and neck, liver or kidney cancer. This specimen was CD4+ or CD8+ T cells sorted from blood, taken in a trial of the OX40 agonist ivuxolimab. The chain couples TRBV2 to TRBJ1-5; no D gene can be assigned with confidence. The CDR3 sequence is CASSEDTSNQPQHF. In nucleotides, the sequence is TGTGCCAGCAGTGAAGACACTAGCAATCAGCCCCAGCATTTT.